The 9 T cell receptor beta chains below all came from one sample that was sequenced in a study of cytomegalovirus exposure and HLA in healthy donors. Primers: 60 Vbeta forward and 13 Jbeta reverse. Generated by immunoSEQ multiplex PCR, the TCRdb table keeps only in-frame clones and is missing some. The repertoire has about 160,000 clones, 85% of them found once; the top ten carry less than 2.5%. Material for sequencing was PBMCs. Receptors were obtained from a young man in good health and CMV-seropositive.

As DNA, the CDR3 is TGTGCCAGCAGATCCCAGGGCTACGAGCAGTACTTC. Its protein is CASRSQGYEQYF. The genes are TRBV11-3 and TRBJ2-7, with D possibly matching TRBD1 (5 bases). Germline CDR1 reads SGHNT; CDR2 reads YENEEA. Trimming cost V 6 bases and J 3 bases, with 9 bases left between them. This CDR3 is 12 amino acids long.

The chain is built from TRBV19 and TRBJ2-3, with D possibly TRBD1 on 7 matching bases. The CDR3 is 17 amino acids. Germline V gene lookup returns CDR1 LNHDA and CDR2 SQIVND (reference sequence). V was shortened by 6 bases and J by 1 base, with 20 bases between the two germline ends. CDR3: CASSPWWRDSRTDTQYF. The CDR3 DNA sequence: TGTGCCAGTAGCCCATGGTGGCGGGACAGCCGCACAGATACGCAGTATTTT.

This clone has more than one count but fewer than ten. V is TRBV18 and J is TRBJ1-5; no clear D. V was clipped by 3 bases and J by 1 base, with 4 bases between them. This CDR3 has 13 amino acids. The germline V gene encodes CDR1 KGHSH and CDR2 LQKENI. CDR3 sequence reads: CASSPTSNQPQHF. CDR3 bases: TGTGCCAGCTCACCGACAAGCAATCAGCCCCAGCATTTT.

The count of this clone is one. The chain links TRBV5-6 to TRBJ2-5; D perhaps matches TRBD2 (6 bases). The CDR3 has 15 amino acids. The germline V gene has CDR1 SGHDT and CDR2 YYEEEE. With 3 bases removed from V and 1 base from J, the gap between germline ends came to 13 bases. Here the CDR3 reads CASSSRDGLQETQYF. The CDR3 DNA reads TGTGCCAGCAGCTCGCGGGACGGGCTCCAAGAGACCCAGTACTTC.

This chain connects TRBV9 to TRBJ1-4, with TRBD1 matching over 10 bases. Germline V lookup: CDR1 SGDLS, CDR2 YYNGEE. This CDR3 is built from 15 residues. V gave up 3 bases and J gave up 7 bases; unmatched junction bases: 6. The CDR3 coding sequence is TGTGCCAGCAGCGCGACAGGGGGCTCGGGTGAAAAACTGTTTTTT. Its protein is CASSATGGSGEKLFF.

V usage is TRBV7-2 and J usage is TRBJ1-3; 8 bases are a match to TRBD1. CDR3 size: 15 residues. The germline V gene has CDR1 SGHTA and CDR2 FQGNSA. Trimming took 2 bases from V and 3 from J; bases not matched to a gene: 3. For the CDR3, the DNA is TGTGCCAGCAGCTTACAGGGGGCGGGTGGAAACACCATATATTTT. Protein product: CASSLQGAGGNTIYF.

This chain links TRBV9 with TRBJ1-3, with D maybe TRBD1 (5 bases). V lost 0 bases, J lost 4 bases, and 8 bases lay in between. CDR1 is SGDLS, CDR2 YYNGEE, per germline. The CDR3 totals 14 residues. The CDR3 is CASSVDQGGNTIYF. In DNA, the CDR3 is TGTGCCAGCAGCGTAGACCAGGGCGGAAACACCATATATTTT.

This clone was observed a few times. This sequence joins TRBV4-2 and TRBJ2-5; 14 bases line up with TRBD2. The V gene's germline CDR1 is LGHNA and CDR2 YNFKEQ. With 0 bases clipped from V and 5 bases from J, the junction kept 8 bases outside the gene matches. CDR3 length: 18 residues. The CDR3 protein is CASSQETSGGAKVETQYF. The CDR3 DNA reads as TGTGCCAGCAGCCAAGAGACTAGCGGGGGGGCAAAGGTGGAGACCCAGTACTTC.

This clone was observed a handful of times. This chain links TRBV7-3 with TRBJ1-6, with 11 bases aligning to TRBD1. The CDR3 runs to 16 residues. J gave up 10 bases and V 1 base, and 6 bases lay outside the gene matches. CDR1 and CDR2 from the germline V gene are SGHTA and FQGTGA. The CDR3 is CASSLRTGGAGSPLHF. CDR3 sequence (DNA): TGTGCCAGCAGCTTAAGGACAGGGGGCGCGGGGTCACCCCTCCACTTT.